The rows below give T cell receptor beta chains drawn from one sample of a study of technical replicates of blood from a handful of donors. Here immunoSEQ multiplex PCR was the method, and the copy in TCRdb shows in-frame clones only, minus some. The repertoire holds tens of thousands of clones, 95% to 98% seen once, with around 0.2% in the top ten. Sequencing was performed on T cells isolated from PBMCs. These receptor sequences come from a human donor in good health. The CDR3 runs from the conserved cysteine through the conserved F or W.

J | V | CDR3
TRBJ2-5 | TRBV6-1 | CASIGASGRGETQYF
TRBJ2-7 | TRBV19 | CASGLAGDSSYEQYF
TRBJ2-6 | TRBV6-5 | CASRRGQGDVLTF
TRBJ2-7 | TRBV7-9 | CASSLSLNSGQLYEQYF
TRBJ1-1 | TRBV5-6 | CASSVLQVMNTEAFF
TRBJ2-7 | TRBV6-5 | CASSYTGVSEQYF
TRBJ1-4 | TRBV6-1 | CASSPSGTRNEKLFF
TRBJ2-7 | TRBV9 | CASSVEVSGRNQQYF
TRBJ1-2 | TRBV28 | CASSYIRDRGGYGYTF
TRBJ2-2 | TRBV27 | CASSLTGLGGELFF
TRBJ1-1 | TRBV11-3 | CASSHGTDPEAFF
TRBJ2-2 | TRBV7-3 | CASSWGRNTGELFF
TRBJ2-7 | TRBV5-4 | CASSFGQGDTYEQYF
TRBJ2-2 | TRBV29-1 | CSVGGGQGPGGELFF
TRBJ2-7 | TRBV2 | CARETPGAGEQYF
TRBJ2-1 | TRBV6-5 | CASRRTSGPSDEQFF
TRBJ1-1 | TRBV28 | CATRETGGSNTEAFF
TRBJ2-7 | TRBV5-4 | CASSASGSHDEQYF
TRBJ1-5 | TRBV19 | CASSQTGDGQPQHF
TRBJ2-7 | TRBV5-6 | CASSLAGGSSYEQYF
TRBJ2-3 | TRBV5-6 | CASSPESSGSDTQYF
TRBJ2-5 | TRBV5-1 | CASRPSGRDQETQYF
TRBJ2-5 | TRBV2 | CATGGQGISAGEETQYF
TRBJ2-7 | TRBV27 | CASSPGTPIPDEQYF
TRBJ2-5 | TRBV11-2 | CASSSLETQYF
TRBJ2-7 | TRBV7-6 | CASSIPTGEQYF
TRBJ1-5 | TRBV2 | CASMTADQPQHF
TRBJ2-7 | TRBV6-5 | CASSFSLAGGYEQYF
TRBJ2-1 | TRBV29-1 | CSVETGYNEQFF
TRBJ1-4 | TRBV16 | CASSHMGLNEKLFF
TRBJ1-4 | TRBV11-2 | CASSLGGREGEKLFF
TRBJ1-1 | TRBV11-3 | CASSMGQNTEAFF
TRBJ2-7 | TRBV19 | CASKGALEQYF
TRBJ1-2 | TRBV7-9 | CASRARDRDDGYTF
TRBJ1-3 | TRBV9 | CASSVATEFSGNTIYF
TRBJ2-5 | TRBV7-9 | CASSLVSGRALSYQETQYF
TRBJ2-7 | TRBV28 | CASSPTTTRAYEQYF
TRBJ1-1 | TRBV6-1 | CASSDGIGAEAFF
TRBJ1-1 | TRBV19 | CASLKGANTEAFF
TRBJ2-2 | TRBV5-1 | CASTSRREGRTGELFF
TRBJ2-1 | TRBV29-1 | CSVSDQLAGVNEQFF
TRBJ1-4 | TRBV19 | CASGTGTTNEKLFF
TRBJ2-1 | TRBV7-2 | CASSLDGSRGRAGEQFF
TRBJ2-7 | TRBV25-1 | CASSEPGQGAEQYF
TRBJ2-3 | TRBV5-6 | CASSLPGFSTDTQYF
TRBJ2-3 | TRBV4-3 | CASSQGTRRFTDTQYF
TRBJ2-1 | TRBV5-4 | CASSLGLADYNEQFF
TRBJ2-3 | TRBV5-1 | CASSLLAAIGDTQYF
TRBJ2-7 | TRBV11-3 | CASSLNSGRYEQYF
TRBJ2-1 | TRBV19 | CASSIAGYLNEQFF
TRBJ1-1 | TRBV11-2 | CASSKSGPRNTEAFF
TRBJ1-2 | TRBV15 | CATSRGHLDSVGYTF
TRBJ2-1 | TRBV19 | CASSVSYNEQFF
TRBJ2-7 | TRBV30 | CAWSVASGPYEQYF
TRBJ1-1 | TRBV19 | CASSIMNAGVYLMNTEAFF
TRBJ2-4 | TRBV27 | CASSSWSVKNIQYF
TRBJ1-1 | TRBV2 | CASSEVEPEAFF
TRBJ2-6 | TRBV5-1 | CASTSGSGSGANVLTF
TRBJ2-7 | TRBV19 | CASSSGQAVLHGQYF
TRBJ1-2 | TRBV2 | CASNFAQSDYGYTF